The 4 T cell receptor beta chains below were found in one sample sequenced in a study of vaccination and CD4 T cells after COVID-19. The assay that was used to sequence DNA from cultured CD4+ T cells was the Oncomine TCR Beta short-read assay. TCRdb analysed the PCR reads with MiXCR anew, one entry per CDR3 protein. Here the sample spans under 20,000 distinct CDR3 sequences, 44% being singletons. Treatment denoted: 10-day PBMC culture with coronavirus spike peptide pools or control peptides (ViraFEST assay). These receptors' antigens are unknown. The input for sequencing was CD4+ T cells from blood, cultured in vitro, taken before SARS-CoV-2 vaccination. The receptors come from a human donor who had recovered from COVID-19.

The rearrangement uses TRBV7-3 and TRBJ2-1; D is possibly TRBD2 (5 bases). CDR3 length: 15 amino acids. The germline CDR1 and CDR2 sequences are SGHTA and FQGTGA. Trimming took off 5 bases at V and 4 bases at J, with 15 bases between the two ends. The CDR3 loop reads CASSPGVDPYNEQFF. CDR3 sequence (DNA): TGTGCCAGCAGCCCCGGGGTCGACCCTTACAATGAGCAGTTCTTC.

The chain employs TRBV7-2 and TRBJ1-2, with 9 bases that match TRBD1. With V trimmed by 5 bases and J by 9 bases, 10 bases remained unmatched. CDR3 length: 14 residues. CDR1 is SGHTA, CDR2 FQGNSA, per germline. The CDR3 nucleotides read TGTGCCAGCAGCAATAGACAGGGGGTAGGAAGCTACACCTTC. It encodes CASSNRQGVGSYTF.

This clonotype was seen only a few times. This chain links TRBV7-6 with TRBJ2-5; 9 nucleotides agree with TRBD2. Germline loops: CDR1 SGHVS, CDR2 FNYEAQ. V gave up 0 bases and J gave up 5 bases; unmatched junction bases: 1. The CDR3 has 14 amino acids. The CDR3 spells CASSLAAGGETQYF. In DNA, the CDR3 is TGTGCCAGCAGCTTAGCCGCGGGGGGGGAGACCCAGTACTTC.

This clonotype appeared once. The chain is built from TRBV2 and TRBJ1-1, with unresolved D. CDR1 SNHLY and CDR2 FYNNEI come from the germline V gene. The germline V and J ends were trimmed by 6 bases and 0 bases, with 8 bases remaining between them. This CDR3 is built from 13 residues. CDR3 sequence (DNA): TGTGCCAGCAGGGTGGCTGTGAACACTGAAGCTTTCTTT. Amino acid sequence: CASRVAVNTEAFF.